Below, 10 T cell receptor beta chains from the same sample are listed, as sequenced in a study of identical twins. TCRdb called the 5' RACE reads again in MiXCR, with one record for every CDR3 protein. The sample includes 450,000 or so distinct CDR3 sequences, 20% to 25% of them seen just once. The same sample was also used in a study of T cells expressing NK-cell markers.

Sequenced sample: CD4+ T cells sorted from blood. These receptors came from a woman under 30 in good health.

The sample holds many counts of this clonotype. The V gene is TRBV6-2 or TRBV6-3, the J gene TRBJ2-1, with 13 bases matching TRBD2. With V trimmed by 4 bases and J by 4 bases, 7 bases remained unmatched. The V gene's germline CDR1 is MNHEY and CDR2 SVGEGT. The CDR3 is 17 amino acids. The CDR3 DNA sequence: TGTGCCAGCAGTTGGCGGGGACTAGCGGGGATTTACAATGAGCAGTTCTTC. It encodes CASSWRGLAGIYNEQFF.

The table lists this clonotype with a few counts. This rearrangement joins TRBV7-2 to TRBJ1-2, with 7 bases lining up with TRBD1. The CDR3 length is 16 residues. The germline V gene has CDR1 SGHTA and CDR2 FQGNSA. Trimming removed 7 bases from V and 0 bases from J; junction bases left unmatched: 11. CDR3 coding DNA: TGTGCCAGCACCCCCGACAGGGCGGTTTCTAACTATGGCTACACCTTC. Protein sequence: CASTPDRAVSNYGYTF. Based on the CDR3 plus reference TRBV7-2 and TRBJ1-2, the full variable domain is GAGVSQSPSNKVTEKGKDVELRCDPISGHTALYWYRQSLGQGLEFLIYFQGNSAPDKSGLPSDRFSAERTGGSVSTLTIQRTQQEDSAVYLCASTPDRAVSNYGYTFGSGTRLTVV.

The chain is built from TRBV12-3 or TRBV12-4 and TRBJ2-3; 13 bases line up with TRBD2. V lost 3 bases to trimming and J lost 2 bases; unmatched junction nucleotides: 5. The CDR3 consists of 17 residues. CDR3 loop: CASSFETSGRPTDTQYF. In DNA, the CDR3 is TGTGCCAGCAGTTTTGAGACTAGCGGGAGGCCCACAGATACGCAGTATTTT.

In this sample, this clonotype turned up a few times. The chain links TRBV7-2 to TRBJ2-1, with D perhaps matching TRBD1 (5 bases). Looked up from germline, CDR1 is SGHTA and CDR2 is FQGNSA. This CDR3 is built from 15 residues. V lost 5 bases and J 3 bases, leaving 14 bases between the germline ends. CDR3 coding DNA: TGTGCCAGCAGCCCTGCAGGGATCCTCTACAATGAGCAGTTCTTC. Protein sequence: CASSPAGILYNEQFF.

The rearrangement links TRBV12-3 or TRBV12-4 to TRBJ1-2; D is undetermined. The CDR3 totals 15 residues. The V and J ends lost 3 bases and 2 bases respectively, with 13 bases between them. The CDR3 spells CASSFVHRPNYGYTF. The CDR3 region has the DNA TGTGCCAGCAGTTTTGTTCACCGGCCCAACTATGGCTACACCTTC.

The chain couples TRBV10-3 to TRBJ2-2; D uncertain. The CDR3 totals 12 residues. The V end was cut by 6 bases, the J end by 1 base, with 3 bases between. CDR1 is ENHRY, CDR2 SYGVKD, per germline. CDR3 nucleotide sequence: TGTGCCATCAGGAGGAACACCGGGGAGCTGTTTTTT. Encoded protein: CAIRRNTGELFF.

This chain uses TRBV12-3 or TRBV12-4 with TRBJ2-2; a possible D gene is TRBD1 (6 bases). Trimming took off 5 bases at V and 1 base at J, with 8 bases between the two ends. This CDR3 spans 14 amino acids. The CDR3 loop reads CASSMGQNTGELFF. The CDR3, as DNA: TGTGCCAGCAGTATGGGACAGAACACCGGGGAGCTGTTTTTT.

V is TRBV28 and J is TRBJ2-2; 13 nucleotides line up with TRBD2. Germline CDR1 and CDR2: MDHEN and SYDVKM. This CDR3 contains 18 residues. V trimming: 3 bases; J trimming: 5 bases; junction bases outside the gene matches: 9. The DNA of the CDR3 is TGTGCCAGCAGTTTTTTTTCGAGGACTAGCGGGGGAACCGGGGAGCTGTTTTTT. Translated, it gives CASSFFSRTSGGTGELFF.

This clonotype was counted only a few times. This chain uses TRBV20-1 with TRBJ2-3; tentatively, D is TRBD2 (6 bases). CDR3 length: 14 amino acids. The germline CDR1 and CDR2 sequences are DFQATT and SNEGSKA (reference sequence). Trimming pared 4 bases from V and 8 bases from J, leaving 19 bases between. Here the CDR3 DNA reads TGCAGTGCTATAGAGCGGCGGGGCCGAGGTACGCAGTATTTT. This codes for CSAIERRGRGTQYF.

This clonotype has only a few counts. In nucleotides, the CDR3 is TGTGCTAGTGGCTTTGAATGGGACTCTCGGGCGACCCAGTACTTC. Protein sequence: CASGFEWDSRATQYF. The V and J genes are TRBV12-5 and TRBJ2-5; TRBD2 is a possible D gene (6 bases). V was clipped by 6 bases and J by 7 bases, with 21 bases between them. The V gene's germline CDR1 is LGHNT and CDR2 FRNRAP. CDR3 length: 15 residues.